This note documents a single T cell receptor beta chain sequence. The primer mix had 60 Vbeta and 13 Jbeta primers. The method was immunoSEQ multiplex PCR; TCRdb's version includes in-frame clones alone and lacks a portion of them. The sample shows around 150,000 clones, 68% of them seen only once. The sample belongs to a study of cytomegalovirus exposure and HLA in healthy donors. From germline, CDR1 is MDHEN and CDR2 SYDVKM. The V end was cut by 6 bases, the J end by 1 base, with 16 bases between. The CDR3 is 15 residues long. This clonotype was obtained from a woman under 30 in good health and CMV-seropositive. The sequenced sample was PBMCs. The chain recombines TRBV28 with TRBJ2-7; tentatively, D is TRBD1 (6 bases). CDR3 in DNA: TGTGCCAGCAGCCCTAGGACAGACGAATCCTACGAGCAGTACTTC. Residues: CASSPRTDESYEQYF.